This paragraph covers one TCR beta chain sequence. Its antigen is unidentified. This sample was taken from a study of a mutant IDH1 vaccine in newly diagnosed glioma. About the study: Treated patients, about 60% male and roughly 38% female, averaged approximately 40 years of age. It was radiotherapy, temozolomide, or both that patients received previously, with most receiving both. Regarding the study as a whole: Vaccine-induced immune responses were detected in approximately 93% of patients.

Produced via immunoSEQ multiplex PCR; TCRdb's table is partial and in-frame only. Of around 99,000 clones listed, around 80% are singletons. Specified time point: baseline, week 1 (first vaccination visit). Treatment meaning: pre-vaccination baseline after standard-of-care therapy. CDR1 and CDR2 (germline): SEHNR, FQNEAQ (reference sequence). Trimming shortened V by 2 bases and J by 2 bases, and 16 bases separated the two germline ends. The CDR3 spans 16 residues. The clonotype was recovered from a man in his forties or fifties with glioma. The rearrangement links TRBV7-9 to TRBJ2-7; D is ambiguous. The sample consisted of PBMCs, taken from a glioma patient treated with radiotherapy, temozolomide or both. CDR3 loop: CASSLYGENVTYEQYF. CDR3 in DNA: TGTGCCAGCAGCTTATATGGAGAGAATGTTACCTACGAGCAGTACTTC.